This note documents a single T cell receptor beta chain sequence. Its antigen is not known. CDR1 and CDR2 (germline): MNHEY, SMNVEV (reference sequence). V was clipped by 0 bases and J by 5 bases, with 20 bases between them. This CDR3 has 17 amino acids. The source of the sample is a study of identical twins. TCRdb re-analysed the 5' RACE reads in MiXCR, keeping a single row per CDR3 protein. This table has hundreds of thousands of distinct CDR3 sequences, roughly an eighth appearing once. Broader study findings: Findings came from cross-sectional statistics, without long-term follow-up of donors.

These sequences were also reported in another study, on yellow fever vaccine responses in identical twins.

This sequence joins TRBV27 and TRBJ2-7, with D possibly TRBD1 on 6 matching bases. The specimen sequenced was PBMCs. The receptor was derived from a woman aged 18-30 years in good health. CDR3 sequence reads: CASSLSQGSLSGNEQYF. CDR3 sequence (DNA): TGTGCCAGCAGTTTATCTCAGGGGTCACTTTCGGGGAACGAGCAGTACTTC.